A single sample gave rise to the 19 T cell receptor beta chains below, sequenced in a study of beta chain features in type 1 diabetes. The sequenced template was cDNA made from the entire isolated RNA. Profiled with immunoSEQ multiplex PCR; TCRdb holds only in-frame clones, not every one. The data hold 200,000 to 250,000 clones, with over 7.5% observed a single time. Sample: naive CD4+ T cells from blood. The receptors were sampled from a woman aged 18 to 35 in good health.

This clone appeared a few times. The chain is built from TRBV29-1 and TRBJ2-2, with 8 bases lining up with TRBD1. Per germline, CDR1 SQVTM and CDR2 ANQGSEA. The CDR3 is made up of 14 amino acids. The V segment lost 4 bases and the J segment 2 bases; nucleotides outside the gene matches: 3. The CDR3 bases are TGCAGCGTTGGAGGACAGGGAAACACCGGGGAGCTGTTTTTT. Residues: CSVGGQGNTGELFF.

V and J are TRBV5-4 and TRBJ1-4, with 7 bases that match TRBD1. Germline V lookup: CDR1 SGHNT, CDR2 YYREEE (reference sequence). CDR3 length: 14 amino acids. V shed 2 bases, J shed 7 bases, and the junction held 5 bases outside the gene matches. The CDR3 region is CASSFGTEFEKLFF. In DNA, the CDR3 is TGTGCCAGCAGCTTCGGGACAGAGTTTGAAAAACTGTTTTTT.

The chain links TRBV28 to TRBJ2-4; tentatively, D is TRBD2 (6 bases). Trimming took 8 bases from V and 1 from J, leaving 12 bases between them. The CDR3 has 14 residues. CDR1 and CDR2 from the germline V gene are MDHEN and SYDVKM. The CDR3 nucleotides read TGTGCCAGCGGGGGGACCCCTGCCAAAAACATTCAGTACTTC. Protein sequence: CASGGTPAKNIQYF.

The chain combines TRBV5-1 with TRBJ2-7; TRBD1 might be the D (5 bases). CDR3 length: 13 residues. V was trimmed by 0 bases and J by 4 bases, leaving 8 bases between them. From germline, CDR1 is SGHRS and CDR2 YFSETQ. The CDR3 here is CASSLVGHYEQYF. The CDR3 DNA is TGCGCCAGCAGCTTGGTAGGACATTACGAGCAGTACTTC.

The chain carries TRBV10-3 and TRBJ1-3, with D possibly TRBD1 on 5 matching bases. The germline V gene has CDR1 ENHRY and CDR2 SYGVKD. This CDR3 is built from 14 residues. Trimming pared 5 bases from V and 2 bases from J, leaving 10 bases between. The CDR3: CAISRSGAGNTIYF. CDR3 bases: TGTGCCATCAGTCGATCGGGGGCTGGAAACACCATATATTTT.

In its sample, this clone was seen a few times. This chain links TRBV23-1 with TRBJ2-7; 8 nucleotides align to TRBD1. TRBV23-1 is reported as an ORF; its role is uncertain. The CDR3 contains 17 residues. V trimming: 2 bases; J trimming: 0 bases; junction bases outside the gene matches: 9. The CDR3: CASSQPPTGASSYEQYF. CDR3 sequence (DNA): TGCGCCAGCAGTCAACCCCCGACAGGGGCCAGCTCCTACGAGCAGTACTTC.

The chain has TRBV18 and TRBJ2-5, with D possibly being TRBD1 (6 bases). Trimming removed 2 bases from V and 7 bases from J, with 14 bases in between. This CDR3 is built from 14 residues. The germline CDR1 and CDR2 sequences are KGHSH and LQKENI. The CDR3 region is CASSPNQRGGTQYF. As DNA, the CDR3 is TGTGCCAGCTCACCAAACCAGCGAGGGGGGACCCAGTACTTC. The full variable domain, in which reference TRBV18 and TRBJ2-5 provide the parts outside the CDR3, is NAGVMQNPRHLVRRRGQEARLRCSPMKGHSHVYWYRQLPEEGLKFMVYLQKENIIDESGMPKERFSAEFPKEGPSILRIQQVVRGDSAAYFCASSPNQRGGTQYFGPGTRLLVL.

The rearrangement links TRBV5-1 to TRBJ2-7; 7 nucleotides match TRBD1. This CDR3 contains 15 residues. Germline CDR1 and CDR2: SGHRS and YFSETQ. V lost 0 bases to trimming and J lost 7 bases; unmatched junction nucleotides: 10. The CDR3 DNA sequence: TGCGCCAGCAGCTTGGTTACAGGGGCTCCGGGTGAGCAGTACTTC. Translating gives CASSLVTGAPGEQYF.

In this sample, this clone turned up a few times. V usage is TRBV7-6 and J usage is TRBJ2-3; 7 nucleotides match TRBD1. The CDR3 is 13 residues long. The V segment lost 4 bases and the J segment 4 bases; nucleotides outside the gene matches: 2. The germline V gene has CDR1 SGHVS and CDR2 FNYEAQ. The CDR3, as DNA: TGTGCCAGCAGCTGGCAGGGGGCAGATACGCAGTATTTT. Its protein product is CASSWQGADTQYF.

This clone was counted a few times. This CDR3 is CASSGQGRYNSPLHF. CDR3 nucleotide sequence: TGTGCCAGTAGTGGACAGGGAAGGTATAATTCACCCCTCCACTTT. The rearrangement links TRBV19 to TRBJ1-6; TRBD1 matches 8 bases. The CDR3 is made up of 15 amino acids. Germline V gene data show CDR1 as LNHDA and CDR2 as SQIVND (reference sequence). With V trimmed by 5 bases and J by 4 bases, 4 bases remained unmatched.

The rearrangement joins TRBV12-5 to TRBJ2-3; D perhaps matches TRBD2 (6 bases). Trimming left V 1 base short and J 2 bases short, with 10 bases between. This CDR3 spans 15 amino acids. Germline V gives CDR1 LGHNT, CDR2 FRNRAP. CDR3 in amino acids: CASGLGRGYTDTQYF. CDR3 coding DNA: TGTGCTAGTGGTTTGGGACGGGGGTACACAGATACGCAGTATTTT. Filled out from reference TRBV12-5 and TRBJ2-3, the complete variable domain reads DARVTQTPRHKVTEMGQEVTMRCQPILGHNTVFWYRQTMMQGLELLAYFRNRAPLDDSGMPKDRFSAEMPDATLATLKIQPSEPRDSAVYFCASGLGRGYTDTQYFGPGTRLTVL.

V gene TRBV14 combines with J gene TRBJ2-1; TRBD2 aligns across 8 bases. V dropped 4 bases and J dropped 6; count of bases not matched to a gene: 5. The CDR3 runs 14 residues. Germline-derived CDR1 and CDR2 are SGHDN and FVKESK. This chain's CDR3 is CASSRGTSRNEQFF. CDR3 nucleotides: TGTGCCAGCAGCCGCGGGACTAGTCGCAATGAGCAGTTCTTC.

The V and J genes are TRBV5-4 and TRBJ2-5, with 10 bases fitting TRBD2. The germline gives CDR1 SGHNT, CDR2 YYREEE (reference sequence). Unmatched junction bases numbered 6, after V lost 4 bases and J lost 3 bases. The CDR3 totals 15 residues. Written as DNA, the CDR3 is TGTGCCAGCAGCCAAGATACTAGCGGGGAAGAGACCCAGTACTTC. As protein: CASSQDTSGEETQYF.

This clone came up a few times. The rearrangement links TRBV29-1 to TRBJ1-1; 8 bases are shared with TRBD1. Germline V gene sequence: CDR1 SQVTM, CDR2 ANQGSEA. The length of the CDR3 is 17 residues. J was trimmed by 0 bases and V by 0 bases; bases with no gene match: 9. The CDR3 loop reads CSVEDLQTGEVNTEAFF. CDR3 DNA: TGCAGCGTTGAAGATCTTCAGACAGGGGAAGTGAACACTGAAGCTTTCTTT.

This clone was recorded many times. J is TRBJ2-2 and V is TRBV5-4, with TRBD1 matching over 12 bases. The V segment lost 4 bases and the J segment 7 bases; nucleotides outside the gene matches: 5. Germline V gene sequence: CDR1 SGHNT, CDR2 YYREEE (reference sequence). The CDR3 is 15 amino acids. DNA of the CDR3: TGTGCCAGCAGCCTGGGACAGGGGGCAATCGGGGAGCTGTTTTTT. Translated, it gives CASSLGQGAIGELFF.

This clone showed up just a few times. CDR3 in DNA: TGTGCCAGCAGTTTAATAGCGGACCTCACAGATACGCAGTATTTT. Encoded protein: CASSLIADLTDTQYF. This chain uses TRBV27 with TRBJ2-3, with a possible D match to TRBD2 (6 bases). CDR1 and CDR2 from the germline V gene are MNHEY and SMNVEV (reference sequence). The CDR3 runs to 15 residues. V lost 2 bases, J lost 2 bases, and 11 bases lay in between.

This clone was recorded many times. In DNA form, the CDR3 reads TGTGCCAGCAGCTCCGAGCAAGAGACCCAGTACTTC. Protein: CASSSEQETQYF. V and J are TRBV7-2 and TRBJ2-5; no reliable D call. The CDR3 spans 12 residues. Germline CDR1 SGHTA, CDR2 FQGNSA. Trimming took 4 bases from V and 2 from J, leaving 5 bases between them.

The chain joins TRBV30 to TRBJ1-5; TRBD1 matches at 8 bases. The CDR3 is 17 amino acids. Trimming took 5 bases from V and 2 from J; bases not matched to a gene: 14. CDR1 and CDR2 from the germline V gene are GTSNPN and SVGIG (reference sequence). CDR3 bases: TGTGCCTGGGGGGGGGCAGGGGGCAAGGTTGGCAATCAGCCCCAGCATTTT. Its translation: CAWGGAGGKVGNQPQHF.

This chain joins TRBV5-4 and TRBJ2-7, with TRBD1 matching over 9 bases. V dropped 2 bases and J dropped 5; count of bases not matched to a gene: 5. The CDR3 is made up of 14 amino acids. From germline, CDR1 is SGHNT and CDR2 YYREEE (reference sequence). CDR3 in DNA: TGTGCCAGCAGCTTCCGGGACAGGGTCGACGAGCAGTACTTC. It yields the protein CASSFRDRVDEQYF.